This T cell receptor (beta chain) was identified in a study of monozygotic twins with inflammatory bowel disease. Germline loops: CDR1 DFQATT, CDR2 SNEGSKA (reference sequence). The CDR3 loop spans 18 amino acids. TCRdb reprocessed the 5' RACE reads, keeping one entry per CDR3 protein, no DNA. The specimen's table records 420,000 or so distinct CDR3 sequences. The V and J genes are TRBV20-1 and TRBJ2-1; TCRdb indicates TRBD1, and absent DNA this call remains unverified. The sequence derives from a human donor with ulcerative colitis or Crohn's disease, or a healthy co-twin of an affected twin (not recorded which). Sample: blood. The CDR3 here is CSARGRGPGPSSYNEQFF.